The 25 T cell receptor beta chains below come from one sample, sequenced in a study of blood T cell repertoires in COVID-19. Only in-frame clones appear in the TCRdb table, and some are missing; sequencing was by immunoSEQ multiplex PCR. The data hold about 49,000 clones, with around 90% observed a single time. Source material: peripheral blood. The source is a man at least 80 years old with acute or convalescent COVID-19.

In its sample, this clone was seen once. The gene calls are TRBV9 and TRBJ2-3, with 11 bases matching TRBD2. V dropped 4 bases and J dropped 4; count of bases not matched to a gene: 2. Per germline, CDR1 SGDLS and CDR2 YYNGEE. The CDR3 extends over 14 amino acids. CDR3 sequence (DNA): TGTGCCAGCAGCCTGGGACTAGCGGCAGATACGCAGTATTTT. This translates into CASSLGLAADTQYF.

This chain links TRBV19 with TRBJ2-3; the D gene is possibly TRBD2 (6 bases). Trimming left V 4 bases short and J 4 bases short, with 15 bases between. This CDR3 comprises 15 residues. From germline, CDR1 is LNHDA and CDR2 SQIVND (reference sequence). The CDR3 loop is CASSKYQTSSDTQYF. The CDR3 region has the DNA TGTGCCAGTAGTAAGTACCAGACTAGTTCAGATACGCAGTATTTT.

The V call is TRBV12-3 or TRBV12-4, the J call TRBJ1-6; D perhaps matches TRBD1 (5 bases). CDR3 size: 12 residues. V lost 6 bases and J lost 7, with 7 bases in between. The CDR3 region is CASSPGNSPLHF. The DNA of the CDR3 is TGTGCCAGCAGCCCAGGGAATTCACCCCTCCACTTT.

CDR3 nucleotides: TGTGCCAGCGGTGTCCCGGGACAGGGGGTTTCTAATTCACCCCTCCACTTT. Amino acids: CASGVPGQGVSNSPLHF. The chain links TRBV28 to TRBJ1-6; 11 nucleotides match TRBD1. V lost 8 bases to trimming and J lost 6 bases; unmatched junction nucleotides: 12. Germline lookup yields CDR1 MDHEN and CDR2 SYDVKM. The CDR3 length is 17 residues.

This sequence joins TRBV6-2 or TRBV6-3 and TRBJ1-1, with D unresolved. The V gene lost 0 bases and the J gene lost 4 bases, with 9 bases spanning the gap. The CDR3 length is 14 residues. Germline values: CDR1 MNHEY, CDR2 SVGEGT. The CDR3 bases are TGTGCCAGCAGTTACTCGTCAGGTATCACTGAAGCTTTCTTT. The encoded protein is CASSYSSGITEAFF.

This clone was picked up one time. The chain carries TRBV27 and TRBJ2-1; 10 bases line up with TRBD2. This CDR3 contains 13 residues. J was trimmed by 7 bases and V by 5 bases; bases with no gene match: 2. In germline, CDR1 is MNHEY, CDR2 SMNVEV (reference sequence). The CDR3 spells CASSERGGNEQFF. The DNA of the CDR3 is TGTGCCAGCAGTGAGCGGGGGGGGAATGAGCAGTTCTTC.

Comment on this clone: An end of the junction does not agree with germline; a read error may underlie this. The chain combines TRBV3-1 (or the pseudogene TRBV3-2) with TRBJ1-1; D is uncertain. CDR3 length: 14 residues. CDR1 and CDR2 (germline): LGHDT, YNNKEL (reference sequence). The CDR3 here is CASSQEYQNIEAFF. CDR3 nucleotides: TGTGCCAGCAGCCAAGAGTACCAGAACATTGAAGCTTTCTTT.

CDR3 coding DNA: TGTGCCTGGACGCCCACTACAGGGAATGGCTACACCTTC. Its protein is CAWTPTTGNGYTF. The chain has TRBV30 and TRBJ1-2; D might be TRBD1 (6 bases). This CDR3 has 13 residues. CDR1 is GTSNPN and CDR2 is SVGIG in the germline V gene (reference sequence). V was shortened by 4 bases and J by 6 bases, with 15 bases between the two germline ends.

This sequence joins TRBV7-9 and TRBJ1-5; D is perhaps TRBD1 (5 bases). Germline CDR1 is SEHNR and CDR2 is FQNEAQ (reference sequence). Trimming took off 8 bases at V and 3 bases at J, with 20 bases between the two ends. The CDR3 contains 16 residues. The CDR3 sequence: CASEASSTGYNQPQHF. Written as DNA, the CDR3 is TGTGCCAGCGAGGCATCAAGCACAGGCTACAATCAGCCCCAGCATTTT.

The rearrangement uses TRBV27 and TRBJ2-2, with 7 bases fitting TRBD2. CDR1 is MNHEY and CDR2 is SMNVEV in the germline V gene (reference sequence). With 4 bases clipped from V and 4 bases from J, the junction kept 3 bases outside the gene matches. This CDR3 contains 14 residues. CDR3 nucleotides: TGTGCCAGCAGTTCTGGGGGGGGCACCGGGGAGCTGTTTTTT. Translating it yields CASSSGGGTGELFF.

This chain connects TRBV4-2 to TRBJ1-6; tentative D call: TRBD1 (6 bases). The CDR3 consists of 18 residues. The germline V gene has CDR1 LGHNA and CDR2 YNFKEQ. The V end lost 3 bases, the J end lost 3 bases, and 18 bases lay between the germline ends. CDR3 region: CASSQMRGPEDYNSPLHF. CDR3 DNA: TGTGCCAGCAGCCAGATGCGGGGGCCCGAAGACTATAATTCACCCCTCCACTTT.

CDR3 in amino acids: CASSFTDTGELFF. The CDR3 bases are TGTGCCAGCAGCTTCACAGACACCGGGGAGCTGTTTTTT. V is TRBV11-2 and J is TRBJ2-2; D gene unclear. V was pared by 3 bases and J by 3 bases, with 5 bases between. The germline CDR1 and CDR2 sequences are SGHAT and FQNNGV. The CDR3 runs to 13 residues.

This clone came up a few times. The V gene is TRBV13, the J gene TRBJ2-1, with 10 bases lining up with TRBD2. The V and J ends lost 2 bases and 6 bases, in that order; junction bases with no gene match: 4. Looked up from germline, CDR1 is PRHDT and CDR2 is FYEKMQ (reference sequence). The CDR3 totals 15 residues. CDR3 sequence: CASSLSASGGNEQFF. The CDR3 DNA sequence: TGTGCCAGCAGCTTATCGGCTAGCGGGGGCAATGAGCAGTTCTTC. The full variable domain, its missing parts supplied by reference TRBV13 and TRBJ2-1, is AAGVIQSPRHLIKEKRETATLKCYPIPRHDTVYWYQQGPGQDPQFLISFYEKMQSDKGSIPDRFSAQQFSDYHSELNMSSLELGDSALYFCASSLSASGGNEQFFGPGTRLTVL.

This chain joins TRBV7-9 and TRBJ1-2, with no clear D. The V and J ends lost 5 bases and 8 bases respectively, with 9 bases between them. Germline V lookup: CDR1 SEHNR, CDR2 FQNEAQ (reference sequence). The CDR3 is made up of 11 amino acids. CDR3 nucleotide sequence: TGTGCCAGCAGCCAAACGGGGGGCTACACCTTC. Translating it yields CASSQTGGYTF.

This sequence joins TRBV5-1 and TRBJ2-7, with D perhaps TRBD1 (6 bases). The V and J ends lost 4 bases and 1 base respectively, with 15 bases between them. The CDR3 loop spans 15 amino acids. CDR1 SGHRS and CDR2 YFSETQ come from the germline V gene. The CDR3: CASSRDLTGSYEQYF. The DNA for the CDR3 is TGCGCCAGCAGCCGGGATTTGACAGGTTCCTACGAGCAGTACTTC.

The CDR3 loop is CAWRGLGEENSPLHF. The CDR3 DNA sequence: TGTGCCTGGAGGGGACTGGGGGAGGAGAATTCACCCCTCCACTTT. The chain employs TRBV30 and TRBJ1-6; possibly TRBD1 for D (5 bases). V shed 3 bases and J shed 7 bases, with 16 bases lying between them. Germline V gene sequence: CDR1 GTSNPN, CDR2 SVGIG (reference sequence). The CDR3 totals 15 residues. The full variable domain, completed using reference TRBV30 and TRBJ1-6, is SQTIHQWPATLVQPVGSPLSLECTVEGTSNPNLYWYRQAAGRGLQLLFYSVGIGQISSEVPQNLSASRPQDRQFILSSKKLLLSDSGFYLCAWRGLGEENSPLHFGNGTRLTVT.

Turning to this clone: This CDR3 is also generated by other DNA sequences in the sample. The gene calls are TRBV19 and TRBJ2-7, with a tentative D call TRBD1 (5 bases). The V gene's germline CDR1 is LNHDA and CDR2 SQIVND (reference sequence). Trimming pared 8 bases from V and 2 bases from J, leaving 7 bases between. CDR3 length: 11 amino acids. The CDR3 nucleotides are TGTGCCAGTCAGGGTGCCTACGAGCAGTACTTC. This encodes CASQGAYEQYF.

This rearrangement joins TRBV10-1 to TRBJ1-2; the D gene is possibly TRBD1 (5 bases). The CDR3 runs to 13 residues. V lost 5 bases and J lost 3, with 10 bases in between. From germline, CDR1 is WNHNN and CDR2 SYGVQD (reference sequence). The CDR3 region is CASSQGRDYGYTF. In DNA form, the CDR3 reads TGCGCCAGCAGTCAGGGAAGGGACTATGGCTACACCTTC.

The chain combines TRBV15 with TRBJ2-4; TRBD2 aligns across 7 bases. V lost 2 bases to trimming and J lost 14 bases; unmatched junction nucleotides: 15. The CDR3 contains 15 residues. Germline CDR1 is LNHNV and CDR2 is YYDKDF (reference sequence). For the CDR3, the DNA is TGTGCCACCAGCAGACGATCCGGGACTACAGCTCCGGAGTACTTC. This gives the protein CATSRRSGTTAPEYF.

The V gene is TRBV18, the J gene TRBJ1-2; 7 nucleotides align to TRBD1. With 2 bases clipped from V and 4 bases from J, the junction kept 1 base outside the gene matches. This CDR3 has 13 residues. The V gene's germline CDR1 is KGHSH and CDR2 LQKENI. DNA of the CDR3: TGTGCCAGCTCACCATCAGGGGGCTATGGCTACACCTTC. Translation: CASSPSGGYGYTF.

This chain joins TRBV6-5 and TRBJ2-2; TRBD2 agrees at 8 bases. The CDR3 runs to 15 residues. Trimming removed 6 bases from V and 2 bases from J; junction bases left unmatched: 5. The germline CDR1 and CDR2 sequences are MNHEY and SVGAGI. The CDR3 nucleotides are TGTGCCAGCAGACCCGGACTAGCCAACACCGGGGAGCTGTTTTTT. Protein: CASRPGLANTGELFF.

J is TRBJ2-3 and V is TRBV5-1; 11 bases match TRBD2. In germline, CDR1 is SGHRS, CDR2 YFSETQ. After removal of 4 bases from V and 2 bases from J, the junction contained 9 bases not matched to a gene. The CDR3 length is 17 residues. The CDR3 region is CASSPLTSGGFTDTQYF. The CDR3 region has the DNA TGCGCCAGCAGCCCCCTAACTAGCGGGGGTTTCACAGATACGCAGTATTTT.

CDR3 sequence (DNA): TGCAGTGCTAGTAACCCCCGGGCTGGAAACACCATATATTTT. It encodes CSASNPRAGNTIYF. V gene TRBV20-1 combines with J gene TRBJ1-3; D uncertain. The V end was cut by 3 bases, the J end by 2 bases, with 11 bases between. CDR3 size: 14 residues. From germline, CDR1 is DFQATT and CDR2 SNEGSKA (reference sequence).

The CDR3 DNA is TGCGCCAGCAGCTTGAGGGGGCAAGAGACCCAGTACTTC. Translation: CASSLRGQETQYF. The chain is built from TRBV5-1 and TRBJ2-5; maybe TRBD1 (6 bases). V lost 1 base and J lost 2, with 6 bases in between. The CDR3 runs 13 residues. The germline V gene encodes CDR1 SGHRS and CDR2 YFSETQ.

The genes are TRBV5-1 and TRBJ1-1; 7 positions match TRBD1. CDR1 SGHRS and CDR2 YFSETQ come from the germline V gene. The CDR3 extends over 11 amino acids. V was clipped by 5 bases and J by 10 bases; unmatched bases: 5. CDR3 DNA sequence: TGCGCCAGCAGTCAAGGACAGGTAGCTTTCTTT. Translated: CASSQGQVAFF.